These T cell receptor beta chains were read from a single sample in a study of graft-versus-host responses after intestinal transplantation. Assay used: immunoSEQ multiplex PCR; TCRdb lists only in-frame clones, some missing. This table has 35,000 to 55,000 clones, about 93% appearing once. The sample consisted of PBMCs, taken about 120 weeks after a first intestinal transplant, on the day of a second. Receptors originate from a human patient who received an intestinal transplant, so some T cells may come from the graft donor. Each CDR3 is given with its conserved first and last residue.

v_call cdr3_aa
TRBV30 CAWSPRGGSRYQPQHF
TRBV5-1 CASRSGTTTEAFF
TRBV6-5 CASSYSLQGADTIYF
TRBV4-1 CASSQGVFFGPGGSEQYF
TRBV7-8 CASSLDFLWGDTQYF
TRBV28 CASSPDRRKAFF
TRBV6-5 CASSYSGQYGYTF
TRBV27 CASSPTIGNEQFF
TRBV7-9 CATDNSGMSNQPQHF
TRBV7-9 CASSLTDYGYTF
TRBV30 CAWTGRAPRVETQYF
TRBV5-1 CASSLENGADTQYF
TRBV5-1 CASNNPGLEETQYF
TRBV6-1 CASSPYGELFF
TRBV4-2 CASSQDQGGPYNEQFF
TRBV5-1 CASSLTGVKETQYF
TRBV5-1 CASSLLAGGSGEQYF
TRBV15 CASPGQGLKQPQHF
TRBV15 CATSIDRGRRNTVYF
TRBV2 CASSPVFRELFF
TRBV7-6 CASSPLNTGELFF